The T cell receptor beta chain described here comes from a study of human T cells and chemical hapten exposure. On this clonotype itself: Its antigen is as yet unknown.

Each CDR3 protein is one row after TCRdb ran MiXCR on the RACE reads. Here the sample spans 380,000 or so distinct CDR3 sequences, 4.5% to 5.5% being singletons. Time point defined: pre-sensitization, week 0. Documented treatment: therapeutic diphenylcyclopropenone sensitization with weekly scalp DPC. It was from unfractionated whole blood that total RNA was extracted. This CDR3 is 17 amino acids long. After removal of 4 bases from V and 10 bases from J, the junction contained 14 bases not matched to a gene. The study, taken as a whole, reports: TCRs whose frequency exceeded 1 in 1000 remained the same following DPC sensitization. Alopecia affecting every donor means their immune response may not match healthy people's.

The chain recombines TRBV12-3 or TRBV12-4 with TRBJ2-1, with TRBD2 matching over 12 bases. The source was whole blood, collected in connection with sensitization to the hapten diphenylcyclopropenone (DPC). This TCR derives from a woman between 18 and 29 years old with alopecia areata. Some clones in this sample may be carry-over from other donors' samples. The chain's CDR3 is CASSSPPGLAGHQEQFF. The CDR3 nucleotides read TGTGCCAGCAGTTCGCCTCCAGGACTAGCGGGGCATCAGGAGCAGTTCTTC.